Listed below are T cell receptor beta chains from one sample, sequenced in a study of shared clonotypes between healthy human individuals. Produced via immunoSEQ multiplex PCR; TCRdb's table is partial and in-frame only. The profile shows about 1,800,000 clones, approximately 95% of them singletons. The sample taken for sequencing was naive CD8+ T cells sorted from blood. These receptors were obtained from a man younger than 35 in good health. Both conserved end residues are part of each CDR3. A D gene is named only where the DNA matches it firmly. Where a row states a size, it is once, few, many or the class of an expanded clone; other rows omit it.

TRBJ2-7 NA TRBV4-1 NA CASSPEPFSYEQYF TGCGCCAGCAGCCCTGAACCTTTCTCCTACGAGCAGTACTTC
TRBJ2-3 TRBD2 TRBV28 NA CASSPVLAGVDADTQYF TGTGCCAGCAGTCCGGTACTAGCGGGGGTAGACGCAGATACGCAGTATTTT
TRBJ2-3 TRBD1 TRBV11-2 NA CASSFMTGMYGTDTQYF TGTGCCAGCAGCTTTATGACAGGGATGTATGGAACAGATACGCAGTATTTT
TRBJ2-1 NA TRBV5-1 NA CASSPSLGPVDEQFF TGCGCCAGCAGCCCCTCCCTGGGACCGGTGGATGAGCAGTTCTTC
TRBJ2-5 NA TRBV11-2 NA CASSLGGGGQETQYF TGTGCCAGCAGTCTGGGGGGCGGTGGGCAAGAGACCCAGTACTTC
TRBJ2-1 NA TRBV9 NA CASSPILYNEQFF TGTGCCAGCAGCCCGATACTCTACAATGAGCAGTTCTTC
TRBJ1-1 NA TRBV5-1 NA CASLAEAFF TGCGCCAGCCTGGCCGAAGCTTTCTTT
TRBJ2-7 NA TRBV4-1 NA CASSQAAGTFPVEQYF TGCGCCAGCAGCCAGGCCGCCGGGACATTCCCGGTCGAGCAGTACTTC
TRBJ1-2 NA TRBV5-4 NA CASSLAEGIVSDGYTF TGTGCCAGCAGCTTGGCCGAGGGGATTGTTTCGGATGGCTACACCTTC
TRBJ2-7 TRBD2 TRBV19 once CASSTGLAGVGYEQYF TGTGCCAGTAGTACGGGACTAGCGGGTGTGGGCTACGAGCAGTACTTC
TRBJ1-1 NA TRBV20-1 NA CSGKNTEAFF TGCAGTGGGAAGAACACTGAAGCTTTCTTT
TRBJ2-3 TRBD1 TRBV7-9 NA CASSSSTGEGGTQYF TGTGCCAGCAGCTCCTCAACAGGGGAAGGGGGTACGCAGTATTTT
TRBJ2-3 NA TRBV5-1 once CASSLSAGDTQYF TGCGCCAGCAGCTTGTCGGCTGGAGATACGCAGTATTTT
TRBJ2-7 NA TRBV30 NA CAWSVGAGINEQYF TGTGCCTGGAGTGTAGGTGCAGGGATCAACGAGCAGTACTTC
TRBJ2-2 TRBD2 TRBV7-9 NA CASSFGGTGTGELFF TGTGCCAGCAGCTTCGGGGGGACCGGCACCGGGGAGCTGTTTTTT
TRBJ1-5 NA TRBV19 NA CASSMSGTLDNQPQHF TGTGCCAGTAGTATGAGCGGGACCCTCGACAATCAGCCCCAGCATTTT
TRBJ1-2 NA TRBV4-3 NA CASSQALANYGYTF TGCGCCAGCAGCCAAGCTCTAGCTAACTATGGCTACACCTTC
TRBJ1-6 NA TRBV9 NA CASSVDHNNSPLHF TGTGCCAGCAGCGTAGACCACAATAATTCACCCCTCCACTTT
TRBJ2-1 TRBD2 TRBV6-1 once CASSKTSGLNEQFF TGTGCCAGCAGTAAGACTAGCGGACTCAATGAGCAGTTCTTC
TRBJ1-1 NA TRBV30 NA CAWRHGPSVNTEAFF TGTGCCTGGAGGCATGGACCGTCGGTGAACACTGAAGCTTTCTTT
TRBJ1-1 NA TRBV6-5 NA CASSYSDESSNTEAFF TGTGCCAGCAGTTACTCGGATGAGAGCTCGAACACTGAAGCTTTCTTT
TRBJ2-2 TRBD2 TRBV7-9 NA CASSHAGGRGTGELFF TGTGCCAGCAGCCATGCGGGGGGGCGCGGCACCGGGGAGCTGTTTTTT
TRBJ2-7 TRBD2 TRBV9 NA CASSGTSGGYEQYF TGTGCCAGCAGCGGGACTAGCGGGGGATACGAGCAGTACTTC
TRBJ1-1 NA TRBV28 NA CASSLPMPRTDTEAFF TGTGCCAGCAGTTTACCCATGCCTCGGACGGACACTGAAGCTTTCTTT
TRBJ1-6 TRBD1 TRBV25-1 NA CASSAGQLDSPLHF TGTGCCAGCAGTGCGGGACAGTTAGATTCACCCCTCCACTTT
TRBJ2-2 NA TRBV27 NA CASSLWPGHSTGELFF TGTGCCAGCAGTTTATGGCCGGGCCATTCCACCGGGGAGCTGTTTTTT
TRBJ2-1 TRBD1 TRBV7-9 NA CASSRTGDNEQFF TGTGCCAGCAGCCGTACAGGGGACAATGAGCAGTTCTTC
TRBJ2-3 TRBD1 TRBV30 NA CAWTGTGVDTQYF TGTGCCTGGACCGGGACAGGGGTAGATACGCAGTATTTT
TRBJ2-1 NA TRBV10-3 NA CAISGPVGTDLPSPNEQFF TGTGCCATCAGTGGGCCGGTGGGAACGGACTTACCTTCCCCCAATGAGCAGTTCTTC
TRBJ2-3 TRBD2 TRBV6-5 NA CASSYALAGRWDTQYF TGTGCCAGCAGTTACGCGCTAGCGGGAAGGTGGGATACGCAGTATTTT
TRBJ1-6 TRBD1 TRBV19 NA CASSMGQTPLHF TGTGCCAGTAGTATGGGACAGACACCCCTCCACTTT
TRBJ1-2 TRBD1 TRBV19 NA CASSKQQGNYGYTF TGTGCCAGTAGTAAACAACAGGGGAACTATGGCTACACCTTC
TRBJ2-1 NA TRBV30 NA CAWSGAGLYNEQFF TGTGCCTGGTCGGGGGCGGGCCTCTACAATGAGCAGTTCTTC
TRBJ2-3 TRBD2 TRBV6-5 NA CASSFGREAIDTQYF TGTGCCAGCAGCTTTGGGCGGGAGGCTATAGATACGCAGTATTTT
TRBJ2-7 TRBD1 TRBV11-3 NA CASSLDSGTGGEQYF TGTGCCAGCAGCTTAGACTCCGGGACAGGGGGCGAGCAGTACTTC
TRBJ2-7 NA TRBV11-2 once CASSLAVGLASYEQYF TGTGCCAGCAGCTTAGCTGTTGGACTGGCGAGTTACGAGCAGTACTTC
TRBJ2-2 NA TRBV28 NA CASTLLGGTGELFF TGTGCCAGCACTTTACTCGGGGGCACCGGGGAGCTGTTTTTT
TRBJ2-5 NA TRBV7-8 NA CASSRILYETQYF TGTGCCAGCAGTCGAATCCTCTATGAGACCCAGTACTTC
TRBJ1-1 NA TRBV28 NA CASSRGGHMNTEAFF TGTGCCAGCAGTCGAGGGGGGCACATGAACACTGAAGCTTTCTTT
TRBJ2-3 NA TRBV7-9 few CASSPPSTDTQYF TGTGCCAGCAGCCCCCCGAGCACAGATACGCAGTATTTT
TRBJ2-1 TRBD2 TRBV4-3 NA CASSPYPSGSVNNNEQFF TGCGCCAGCAGCCCGTATCCTAGCGGGAGTGTAAATAACAATGAGCAGTTCTTC
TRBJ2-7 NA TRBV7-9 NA CASSLGVSYEQYF TGTGCCAGCAGCTTGGGAGTTTCCTACGAGCAGTACTTC
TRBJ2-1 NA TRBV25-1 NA CASSTQGGEQFF TGTGCCAGCAGTACCCAGGGGGGAGAGCAGTTCTTC
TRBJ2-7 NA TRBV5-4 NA CASSSGYEQYF TGTGCCAGCAGCTCAGGCTACGAGCAGTACTTC
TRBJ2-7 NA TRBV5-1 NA CASRLGPGPSEQYF TGCGCCAGCCGCCTGGGACCCGGGCCTTCCGAGCAGTACTTC
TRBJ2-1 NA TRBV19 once CASSIDPWTESSYNEQFF TGTGCCAGTAGTATAGATCCTTGGACGGAAAGCTCCTACAATGAGCAGTTCTTC
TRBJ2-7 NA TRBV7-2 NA CASSMIYEQYF TGTGCCAGCAGCATGATATACGAGCAGTACTTC
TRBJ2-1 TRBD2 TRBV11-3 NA CASSFGLAGGNPNNEQFF TGTGCCAGCAGCTTCGGACTAGCGGGGGGCAACCCGAACAATGAGCAGTTCTTC
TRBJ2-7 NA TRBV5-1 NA CASSTGQISYEQYF TGCGCCAGCAGCACCGGACAGATCTCCTACGAGCAGTACTTC
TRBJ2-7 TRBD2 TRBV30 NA CAWSELAGGAEFEQYF TGTGCCTGGAGTGAATTAGCGGGGGGGGCAGAGTTTGAGCAGTACTTC
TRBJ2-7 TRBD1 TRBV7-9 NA CASSSTPGQGSEQYF TGTGCCAGCAGCTCGACTCCGGGACAGGGTTCCGAGCAGTACTTC
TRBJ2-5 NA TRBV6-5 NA CASSYYQGSPQETQYF TGTGCCAGCAGTTACTATCAGGGGTCCCCGCAAGAGACCCAGTACTTC